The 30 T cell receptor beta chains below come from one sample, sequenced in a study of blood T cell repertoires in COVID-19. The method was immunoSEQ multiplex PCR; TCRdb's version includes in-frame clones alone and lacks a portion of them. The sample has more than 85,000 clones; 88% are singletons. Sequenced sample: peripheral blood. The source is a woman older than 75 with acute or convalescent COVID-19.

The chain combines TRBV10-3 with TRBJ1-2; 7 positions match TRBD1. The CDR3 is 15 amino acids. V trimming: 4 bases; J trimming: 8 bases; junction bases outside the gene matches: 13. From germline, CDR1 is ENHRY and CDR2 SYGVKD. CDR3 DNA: TGTGCCATCAGTGGAGGACAGGCGGGATTCGAGGGCTACACCTTC. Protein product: CAISGGQAGFEGYTF.

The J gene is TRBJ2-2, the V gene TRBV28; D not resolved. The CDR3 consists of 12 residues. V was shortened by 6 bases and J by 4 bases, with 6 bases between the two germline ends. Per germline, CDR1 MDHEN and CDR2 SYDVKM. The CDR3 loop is CASRLLTGELFF. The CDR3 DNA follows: TGTGCCAGCAGACTTCTCACCGGGGAGCTGTTTTTT. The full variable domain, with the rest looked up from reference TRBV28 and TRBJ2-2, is DVKVTQSSRYLVKRTGEKVFLECVQDMDHENMFWYRQDPGLGLRLIYFSYDVKMKEKGDIPEGYSVSREKKERFSLILESASTNQTSMYLCASRLLTGELFFGEGSRLTVL.

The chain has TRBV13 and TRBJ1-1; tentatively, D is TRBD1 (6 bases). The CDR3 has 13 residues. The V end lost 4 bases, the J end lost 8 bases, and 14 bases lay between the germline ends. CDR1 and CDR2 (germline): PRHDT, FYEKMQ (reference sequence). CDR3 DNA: TGTGCCAGCAGCTATCAGGGGCCCACCGAAGCTTTCTTT. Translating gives CASSYQGPTEAFF.

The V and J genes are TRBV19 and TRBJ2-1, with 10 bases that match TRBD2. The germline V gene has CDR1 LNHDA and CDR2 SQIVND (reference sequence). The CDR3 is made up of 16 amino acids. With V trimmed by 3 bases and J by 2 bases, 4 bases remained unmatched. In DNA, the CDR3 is TGTGCCAGTAGTATCAGGACTAGCGGAACCTACAATGAGCAGTTCTTC. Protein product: CASSIRTSGTYNEQFF. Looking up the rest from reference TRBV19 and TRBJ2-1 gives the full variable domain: DGGITQSPKYLFRKEGQNVTLSCEQNLNHDAMYWYRQDPGQGLRLIYYSQIVNDFQKGDIAEGYSVSREKKESFPLTVTSAQKNPTAFYLCASSIRTSGTYNEQFFGPGTRLTVL.

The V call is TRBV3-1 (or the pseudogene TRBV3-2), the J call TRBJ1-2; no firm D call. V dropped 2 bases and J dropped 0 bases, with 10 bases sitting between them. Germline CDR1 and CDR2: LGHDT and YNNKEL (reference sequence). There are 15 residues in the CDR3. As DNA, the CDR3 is TGTGCCAGCAGCCAACTGGCGGGGTCTAACTATGGCTACACCTTC. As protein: CASSQLAGSNYGYTF.

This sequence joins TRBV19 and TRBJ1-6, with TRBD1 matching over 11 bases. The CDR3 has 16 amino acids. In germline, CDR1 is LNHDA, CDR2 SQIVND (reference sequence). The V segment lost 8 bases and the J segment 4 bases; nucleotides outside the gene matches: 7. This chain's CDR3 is CASQTGQGAYNSPLHF. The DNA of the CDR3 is TGTGCCAGTCAAACAGGACAGGGGGCGTATAATTCACCCCTCCACTTT.

In DNA form, the CDR3 reads TGTGCCAGCAGTCCCAGAAGATCCCAGGGGGTGTATCAGCCCCAGCATTTT. Protein sequence: CASSPRRSQGVYQPQHF. The chain recombines TRBV6-6 with TRBJ1-5; TRBD1 aligns across 7 bases. CDR1 is MNHNY and CDR2 is SVGAGI in the germline V gene (reference sequence). V lost 5 bases, J lost 5 bases, and 15 bases stayed unmatched. The CDR3 is 17 residues long.

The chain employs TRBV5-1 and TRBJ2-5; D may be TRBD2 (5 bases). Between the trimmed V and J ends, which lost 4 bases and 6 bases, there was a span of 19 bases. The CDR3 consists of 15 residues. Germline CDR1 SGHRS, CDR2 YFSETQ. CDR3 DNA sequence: TGCGCCAGCAGCCCCCAAGCCCACCGGGAAAAGACCCAGTACTTC. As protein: CASSPQAHREKTQYF.

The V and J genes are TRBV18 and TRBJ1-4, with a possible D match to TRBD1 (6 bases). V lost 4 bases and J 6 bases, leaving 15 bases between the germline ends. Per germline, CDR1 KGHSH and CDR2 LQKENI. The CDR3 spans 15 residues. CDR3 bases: TGTGCCAGCTCACAAGCCAGGGGCAGGGATGAAAAACTGTTTTTT. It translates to CASSQARGRDEKLFF. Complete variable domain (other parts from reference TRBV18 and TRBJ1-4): NAGVMQNPRHLVRRRGQEARLRCSPMKGHSHVYWYRQLPEEGLKFMVYLQKENIIDESGMPKERFSAEFPKEGPSILRIQQVVRGDSAAYFCASSQARGRDEKLFFGSGTQLSVL.

CDR3 region: CASSEYAPGGYTF. Written as DNA, the CDR3 is TGTGCCAGCAGTGAATACGCCCCAGGAGGCTACACCTTC. The chain carries TRBV2 and TRBJ1-2; D is uncertain. There are 13 residues in the CDR3. V lost 2 bases and J 8 bases, leaving 12 bases between the germline ends. Germline V gives CDR1 SNHLY, CDR2 FYNNEI.

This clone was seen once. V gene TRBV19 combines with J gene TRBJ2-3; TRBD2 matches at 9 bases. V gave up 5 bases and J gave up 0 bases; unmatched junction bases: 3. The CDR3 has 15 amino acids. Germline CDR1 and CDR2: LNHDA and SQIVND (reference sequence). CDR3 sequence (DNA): TGTGCCAGTAGTGGCACTAGCGGGAGCACAGATACGCAGTATTTT. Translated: CASSGTSGSTDTQYF.

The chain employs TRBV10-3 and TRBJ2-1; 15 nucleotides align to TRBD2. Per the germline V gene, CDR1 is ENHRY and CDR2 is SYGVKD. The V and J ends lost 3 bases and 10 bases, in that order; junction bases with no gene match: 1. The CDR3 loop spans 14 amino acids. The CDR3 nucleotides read TGTGCCATCAGTGATGGGACTAGCGGGAGGGAGCAGTTCTTC. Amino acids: CAISDGTSGREQFF.

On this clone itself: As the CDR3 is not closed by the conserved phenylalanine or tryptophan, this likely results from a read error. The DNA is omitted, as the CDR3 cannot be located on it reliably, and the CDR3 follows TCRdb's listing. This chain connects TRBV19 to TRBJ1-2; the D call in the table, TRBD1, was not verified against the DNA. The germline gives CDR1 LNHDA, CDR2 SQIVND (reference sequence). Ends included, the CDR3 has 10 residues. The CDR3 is CASTHRAFWA.

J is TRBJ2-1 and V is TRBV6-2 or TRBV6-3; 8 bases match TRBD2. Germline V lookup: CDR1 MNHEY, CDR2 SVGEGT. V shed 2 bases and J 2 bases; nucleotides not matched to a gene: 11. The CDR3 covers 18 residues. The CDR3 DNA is TGTGCCAGCAGTTACAGAATTCGTAGCGGGACCCCCTACAATGAGCAGTTCTTC. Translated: CASSYRIRSGTPYNEQFF.

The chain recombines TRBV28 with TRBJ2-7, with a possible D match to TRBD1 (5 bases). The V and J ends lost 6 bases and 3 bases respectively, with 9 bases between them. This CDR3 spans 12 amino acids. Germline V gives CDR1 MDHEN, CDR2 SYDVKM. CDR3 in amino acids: CASSPDSYEQYF. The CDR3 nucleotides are TGTGCCAGCAGCCCCGACAGCTACGAGCAGTACTTC.

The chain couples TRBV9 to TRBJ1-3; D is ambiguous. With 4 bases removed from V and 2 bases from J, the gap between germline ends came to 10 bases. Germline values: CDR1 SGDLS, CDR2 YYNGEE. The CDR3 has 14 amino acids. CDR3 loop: CASSPTGPGNTIYF. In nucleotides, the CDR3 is TGTGCCAGCAGCCCGACGGGTCCTGGAAACACCATATATTTT.

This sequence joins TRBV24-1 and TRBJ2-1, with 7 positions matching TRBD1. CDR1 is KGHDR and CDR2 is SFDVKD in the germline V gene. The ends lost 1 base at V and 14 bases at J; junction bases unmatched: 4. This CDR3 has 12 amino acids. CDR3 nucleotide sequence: TGTGCCACCAGTGATTTCGACAGGGTAAAGTTCTTC. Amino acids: CATSDFDRVKFF.

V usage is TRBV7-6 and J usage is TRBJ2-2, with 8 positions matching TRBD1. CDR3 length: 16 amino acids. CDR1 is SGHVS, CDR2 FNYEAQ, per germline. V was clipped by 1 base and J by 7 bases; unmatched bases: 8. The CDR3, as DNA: TGTGCCAGCAGCTTAGGCGGGACAGGCCTAATCGGGGAGCTGTTTTTT. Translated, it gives CASSLGGTGLIGELFF.

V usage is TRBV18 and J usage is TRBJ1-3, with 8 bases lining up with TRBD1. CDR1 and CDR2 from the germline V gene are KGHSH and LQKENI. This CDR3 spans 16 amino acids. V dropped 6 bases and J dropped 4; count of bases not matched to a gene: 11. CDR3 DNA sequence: TGTGCCAGCTCCCAACGCCCGACAGGGGTCGGAAACACCATATATTTT. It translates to CASSQRPTGVGNTIYF.

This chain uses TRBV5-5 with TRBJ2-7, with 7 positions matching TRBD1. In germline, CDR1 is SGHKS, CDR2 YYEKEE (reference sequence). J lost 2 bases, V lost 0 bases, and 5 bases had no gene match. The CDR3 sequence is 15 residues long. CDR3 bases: TGTGCCAGCAGCTTGGCCGGGACAGACACCTACGAGCAGTACTTC. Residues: CASSLAGTDTYEQYF.

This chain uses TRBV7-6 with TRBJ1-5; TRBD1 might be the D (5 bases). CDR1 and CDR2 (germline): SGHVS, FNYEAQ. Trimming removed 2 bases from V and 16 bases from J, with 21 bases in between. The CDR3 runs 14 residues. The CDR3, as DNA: TGTGCCAGCAGCTTACAGCCCTCGGGGGGACTACCTCATTTT. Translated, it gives CASSLQPSGGLPHF.

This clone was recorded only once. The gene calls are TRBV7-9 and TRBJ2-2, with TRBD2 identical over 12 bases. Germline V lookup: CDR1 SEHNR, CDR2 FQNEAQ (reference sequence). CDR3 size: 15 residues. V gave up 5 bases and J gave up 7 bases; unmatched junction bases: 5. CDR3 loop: CASSQGLAGYGELFF. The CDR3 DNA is TGTGCCAGCAGCCAAGGACTAGCGGGATACGGGGAGCTGTTTTTT.

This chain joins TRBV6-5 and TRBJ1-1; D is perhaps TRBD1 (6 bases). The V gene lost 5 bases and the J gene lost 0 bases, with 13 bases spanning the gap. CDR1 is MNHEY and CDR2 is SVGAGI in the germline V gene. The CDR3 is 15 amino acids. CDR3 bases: TGTGCCAGCAGTCAAAGACAGGAATTGAACACTGAAGCTTTCTTT. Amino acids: CASSQRQELNTEAFF.

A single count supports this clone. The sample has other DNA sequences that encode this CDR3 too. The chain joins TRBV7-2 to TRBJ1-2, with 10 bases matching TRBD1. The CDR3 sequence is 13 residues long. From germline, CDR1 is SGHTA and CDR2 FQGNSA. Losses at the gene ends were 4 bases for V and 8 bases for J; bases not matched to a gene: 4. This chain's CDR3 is CASSSGQGYGYTF. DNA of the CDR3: TGTGCCAGCAGCTCGGGACAGGGGTACGGCTACACCTTC. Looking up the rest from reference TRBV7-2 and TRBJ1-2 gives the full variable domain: GAGVSQSPSNKVTEKGKDVELRCDPISGHTALYWYRQSLGQGLEFLIYFQGNSAPDKSGLPSDRFSAERTGGSVSTLTIQRTQQEDSAVYLCASSSGQGYGYTFGSGTRLTVV.

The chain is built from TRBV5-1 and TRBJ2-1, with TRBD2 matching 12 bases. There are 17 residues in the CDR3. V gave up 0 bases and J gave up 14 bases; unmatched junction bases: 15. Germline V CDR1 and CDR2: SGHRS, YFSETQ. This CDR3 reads CASSLGLAGALGVTEFF. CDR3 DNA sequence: TGCGCCAGCAGCTTGGGACTAGCGGGGGCTCTGGGAGTGACGGAGTTCTTC. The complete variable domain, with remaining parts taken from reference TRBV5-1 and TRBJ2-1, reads KAGVTQTPRYLIKTRGQQVTLSCSPISGHRSVSWYQQTPGQGLQFLFEYFSETQRNKGNFPGRFSGRQFSNSRSEMNVSTLELGDSALYLCASSLGLAGALGVTEFFGPGTRLTVL.

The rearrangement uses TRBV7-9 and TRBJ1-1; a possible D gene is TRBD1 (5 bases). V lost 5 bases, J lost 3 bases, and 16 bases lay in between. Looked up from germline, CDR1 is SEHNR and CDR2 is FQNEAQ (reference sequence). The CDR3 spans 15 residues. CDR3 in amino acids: CASSPSGREDTEAFF. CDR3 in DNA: TGTGCCAGCAGCCCCTCAGGCAGGGAGGACACTGAAGCTTTCTTT.

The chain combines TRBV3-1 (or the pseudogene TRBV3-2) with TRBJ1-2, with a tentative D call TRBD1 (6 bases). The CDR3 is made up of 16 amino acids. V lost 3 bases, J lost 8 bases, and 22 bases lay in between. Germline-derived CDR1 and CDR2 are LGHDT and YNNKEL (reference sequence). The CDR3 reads CASSQVPGVELRGYTF. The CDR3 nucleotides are TGTGCCAGCAGCCAGGTCCCAGGGGTCGAATTGAGGGGCTACACCTTC.

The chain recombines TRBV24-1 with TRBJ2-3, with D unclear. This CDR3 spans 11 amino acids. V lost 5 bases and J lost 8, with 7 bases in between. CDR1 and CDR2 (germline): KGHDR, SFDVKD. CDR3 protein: CATSASVTQYF. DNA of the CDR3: TGTGCCACCAGTGCCTCGGTTACGCAGTATTTT.

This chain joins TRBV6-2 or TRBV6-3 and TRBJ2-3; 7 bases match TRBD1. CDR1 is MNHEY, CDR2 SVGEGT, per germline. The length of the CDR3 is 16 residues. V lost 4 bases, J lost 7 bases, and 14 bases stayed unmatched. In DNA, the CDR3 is TGTGCCAGCAGTTCTCCCGGACAGGTATCCACCTATACGCAGTATTTT. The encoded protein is CASSSPGQVSTYTQYF.

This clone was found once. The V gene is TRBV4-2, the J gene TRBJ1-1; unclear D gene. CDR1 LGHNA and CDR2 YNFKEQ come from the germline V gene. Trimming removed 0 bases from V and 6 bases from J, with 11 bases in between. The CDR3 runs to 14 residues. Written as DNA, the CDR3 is TGTGCCAGCAGCCAAGAAGCCAATATCCCTGAAGCTTTCTTT. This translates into CASSQEANIPEAFF.